The 32 T cell receptor beta chains listed next were all sequenced from one sample in a study of neurological immune-mediated disorders. Stated time point: longitudinal time-point 1 (baseline). A single record per CDR3 protein comes from TCRdb applying MiXCR to the 5' RACE reads. This table has tens of thousands of distinct CDR3 sequences, around 3.1% appearing once. The sequencing sample was made of PBMCs. The receptors here all came from a woman aged 55-70 years with multiple sclerosis.

This clonotype was observed at least ten times. The chain employs TRBV12-3 or TRBV12-4 and TRBJ2-1; D remains ambiguous. CDR3 length equals 13 residues. The ends were cut back, 6 bases at V and 10 bases at J, with 16 bases in the middle. CDR3 coding DNA: TGTGCCAGCAGCCCTACGCCAGCATCAGAGCAGTTCTTC. It codes for CASSPTPASEQFF.

This clonotype was recorded at least ten times. The V call is TRBV10-3, the J call TRBJ1-1; D is perhaps TRBD1 (5 bases). V was pared by 2 bases and J by 0 bases, with 7 bases between. This CDR3 region has 14 residues. Germline values: CDR1 ENHRY, CDR2 SYGVKD. The CDR3 here is CAISEGALNTEAFF. CDR3 bases: TGTGCCATCAGTGAGGGGGCTTTGAACACTGAAGCTTTCTTT.

The table lists this clonotype with many counts. The chain uses TRBV5-6 and TRBJ1-1, with unresolved D. The CDR3 length is 12 residues. Trimming cost V 2 bases and J 5 bases, with 7 bases left between them. Germline V gene sequence: CDR1 SGHDT, CDR2 YYEEEE. Written as DNA, the CDR3 is TGTGCCAGCAGCTTACGGGTAACTGAAGCTTTCTTT. Its translation is CASSLRVTEAFF.

Ten or more counts support this clonotype. The V and J genes are TRBV20-1 and TRBJ2-1; D perhaps matches TRBD2 (5 bases). This CDR3 comprises 15 residues. The V end lost 3 bases, the J end lost 6 bases, and 18 bases lay between the germline ends. Germline-derived CDR1 and CDR2 are DFQATT and SNEGSKA (reference sequence). The CDR3 loop reads CSARPTGKSSNEQFF. The CDR3 DNA reads as TGCAGTGCTAGGCCCACCGGGAAATCCAGCAATGAGCAGTTCTTC.

This clonotype was seen repeatedly, ten times or more. The CDR3 region has the DNA TGTGCCAGCAGTTCTCGGGGGGGGACGGGCACCGGGGAGCTGTTTTTT. It translates to CASSSRGGTGTGELFF. The chain recombines TRBV12-3 or TRBV12-4 with TRBJ2-2; 8 bases map to TRBD2. The CDR3 is 16 amino acids. V was clipped by 4 bases and J by 4 bases; unmatched bases: 8.

This clonotype was counted many times. The rearrangement uses TRBV5-1 and TRBJ2-3; D might be TRBD1 (5 bases). The CDR3 has 15 amino acids. Trimming stripped 0 bases from V and 2 bases from J, with 10 bases between. The V gene's germline CDR1 is SGHRS and CDR2 YFSETQ. The CDR3 sequence: CASSLVRVPTDTQYF. DNA for the CDR3: TGCGCCAGCAGCTTGGTCAGGGTCCCCACAGATACGCAGTATTTT.

This clonotype has a count of ten or more. V is TRBV29-1 and J is TRBJ2-7, with 7 bases aligning to TRBD2. The CDR3 runs to 13 residues. The junction had 12 bases not matched to a gene; V was cut back by 6 bases and J by 7 bases. Germline values: CDR1 SQVTM, CDR2 ANQGSEA. The DNA for the CDR3 is TGCAGCGTAGGACTAGGAGCCTACGTAGAGCAGTACTTC. Residues: CSVGLGAYVEQYF.

Worth noting for this clonotype: The junction does not match germline at one end; this may be a read error. The genes are TRBV7-2 and TRBJ1-1; D gene ambiguous. The germline CDR1 and CDR2 sequences are SGHTA and FQGNSA. There are 13 residues in the CDR3. The CDR3 nucleotides read TGTGCCAGCAGATTAGATGCGAACACTGAAGCTTTCTTT. It codes for CASRLDANTEAFF.

This clonotype showed up many times. The chain uses TRBV7-8 and TRBJ1-5, with D possibly TRBD1 on 6 matching bases. Trimming removed 5 bases at V and 4 bases at J, with 9 bases between. The CDR3 runs to 13 residues. Per the germline V gene, CDR1 is SGHVS and CDR2 is FQNEAQ. The CDR3 DNA follows: TGTGCCAGCAGCCTTCAGGGGAATCAGCCCCAGCATTTT. Protein product: CASSLQGNQPQHF.

This clonotype was picked up many times. V gene TRBV5-1 combines with J gene TRBJ1-1; weak D call: TRBD1 (6 bases). V was cut by 0 bases and J by 3 bases, with 12 bases left in between. The CDR3 extends over 15 amino acids. Germline V gene sequence: CDR1 SGHRS, CDR2 YFSETQ. Written as DNA, the CDR3 is TGCGCCAGCAGCTTGGAAGAGGGGGGGTACACTGAAGCTTTCTTT. Translating gives CASSLEEGGYTEAFF.

This clonotype has ten or more counts. CDR3 nucleotide sequence: TGTGCCGTCAAACGGGACGTTCAGGGAGATACGCAGTATTTT. Residues: CAVKRDVQGDTQYF. This chain links TRBV10-3 with TRBJ2-3; D is perhaps TRBD1 or TRBD2 (5 bases each). The CDR3 runs to 14 residues. In germline, CDR1 is ENHRY, CDR2 SYGVKD. V dropped 11 bases and J dropped 5 bases, with 20 bases sitting between them.

There are many counts of this clonotype. J is TRBJ2-1 and V is TRBV24-1, with 10 bases that match TRBD2. Germline V lookup: CDR1 KGHDR, CDR2 SFDVKD. Trimming at V came to 2 bases and at J to 4 bases, leaving 4 bases not matched to a gene. The CDR3 extends over 16 amino acids. This CDR3 reads CATSDSERGGYNEQFF. CDR3 nucleotide sequence: TGTGCCACCAGTGATTCCGAGCGGGGGGGTTACAATGAGCAGTTCTTC.

In this sample, this clonotype turned up many times. This chain joins TRBV12-3 or TRBV12-4 and TRBJ2-1, with D possibly TRBD1 on 6 matching bases. The V end lost 0 bases, the J end lost 10 bases, and 13 bases lay between the germline ends. This CDR3 comprises 14 residues. This chain's CDR3 is CASSLAPARGEQFF. The CDR3 DNA reads TGTGCCAGCAGTTTAGCCCCTGCCAGGGGAGAGCAGTTCTTC.

The table lists this clonotype with many counts. The V and J genes are TRBV12-3 or TRBV12-4 and TRBJ1-4; no definite D call. This CDR3 contains 12 residues. Between the trimmed V and J ends, which lost 6 bases and 7 bases, there was a span of 9 bases. In DNA, the CDR3 is TGTGCCAGCAGCCTTGACCCTGAAAAACTGTTTTTT. Translating gives CASSLDPEKLFF.

This clonotype came up many times. V and J are TRBV12-3 or TRBV12-4 and TRBJ2-1; 7 positions match TRBD1. This CDR3 contains 14 residues. V lost 4 bases to trimming and J lost 6 bases; unmatched junction nucleotides: 6. In nucleotides, the CDR3 is TGTGCCAGCAGTTCAGGGACAGCCTCCAATGAGCAGTTCTTC. As protein: CASSSGTASNEQFF.

This clonotype was seen at least ten times. The chain links TRBV14 to TRBJ1-2, with D unresolved. V was clipped by 1 base and J by 4 bases, with 13 bases between them. Looked up from germline, CDR1 is SGHDN and CDR2 is FVKESK. The CDR3 extends over 15 amino acids. The CDR3 bases are TGTGCCAGCAGCCAAGTTGAGTCGAGTATCTATGGCTACACCTTC. This codes for CASSQVESSIYGYTF. The full variable domain, with the rest looked up from reference TRBV14 and TRBJ1-2, is EAGVTQFPSHSVIEKGQTVTLRCDPISGHDNLYWYRRVMGKEIKFLLHFVKESKQDESGMPNNRFLAERTGGTYSTLKVQPAELEDSGVYFCASSQVESSIYGYTFGSGTRLTVV.

This clonotype was seen only a few times. The DNA of the CDR3 is TGTGCCAGCAGTTACAATGGACTAGAGTCCTACGAGCAGTACTTC. It yields the protein CASSYNGLESYEQYF. The J gene is TRBJ2-7, the V gene TRBV6-5; 7 positions agree with TRBD2. Per germline, CDR1 MNHEY and CDR2 SVGAGI. The trim removed 2 bases at V and 1 base at J, leaving 5 bases unmatched. The CDR3 sequence is 15 residues long.

This clonotype came up many times. The chain links TRBV6-5 to TRBJ1-1; TRBD1 might be the D (5 bases). The germline CDR1 and CDR2 sequences are MNHEY and SVGAGI. The CDR3 has 15 residues. The V gene lost 7 bases and the J gene lost 0 bases, with 15 bases spanning the gap. CDR3 region: CASNSRGTLNTEAFF. In nucleotides, the CDR3 is TGTGCCAGCAATTCAAGAGGGACGCTGAACACTGAAGCTTTCTTT.

This clonotype was detected ten times or more. This chain links TRBV19 with TRBJ2-1; weak D call: TRBD1 (6 bases). The CDR3 is made up of 16 amino acids. V dropped 3 bases and J dropped 0 bases, with 12 bases sitting between them. The germline CDR1 and CDR2 sequences are LNHDA and SQIVND (reference sequence). The CDR3 nucleotides are TGTGCCAGTAGTATGGGGACATCGAGCTCCTACAATGAGCAGTTCTTC. Protein: CASSMGTSSSYNEQFF.

This clonotype has at least ten counts. The chain employs TRBV7-2 and TRBJ2-1; D uncertain. Between the trimmed V and J ends, which lost 1 base and 5 bases, there was a span of 6 bases. Germline-derived CDR1 and CDR2 are SGHTA and FQGNSA. CDR3 length: 13 residues. CDR3 sequence (DNA): TGTGCCAGCAGCTTAGGTAGGAACAATGAGCAGTTCTTC. It is translated as CASSLGRNNEQFF.

This clonotype was seen ten or more times. This rearrangement joins TRBV29-1 to TRBJ1-1, with unresolved D. From germline, CDR1 is SQVTM and CDR2 ANQGSEA. Trimming shortened V by 6 bases and J by 4 bases, and 12 bases separated the two germline ends. This CDR3 comprises 12 residues. The CDR3 DNA reads as TGCAGCGTAGCTGAGGGTCGCACTGAAGCTTTCTTT. This sequence encodes CSVAEGRTEAFF.

This clonotype was counted a few times. The rearrangement uses TRBV7-8 and TRBJ2-3; 15 nucleotides match TRBD2. Germline loops: CDR1 SGHVS, CDR2 FQNEAQ. J gave up 0 bases and V 5 bases, and 3 bases lay outside the gene matches. The CDR3 is 17 residues long. The CDR3, as DNA: TGTGCCAGCAGCCCGGGACTAGCGGGGGGTAGCACAGATACGCAGTATTTT. It encodes CASSPGLAGGSTDTQYF.

Many counts were recorded for this clonotype. J is TRBJ1-5 and V is TRBV6-5; D ambiguous. CDR3 length: 15 residues. V was pared by 8 bases and J by 5 bases, with 19 bases between. Germline lookup yields CDR1 MNHEY and CDR2 SVGAGI. The CDR3 loop is CASGTSREWDQPQHF. CDR3 coding DNA: TGTGCCAGCGGTACTTCGAGGGAGTGGGATCAGCCCCAGCATTTT.

This clonotype was recorded at least ten times. J is TRBJ2-5 and V is TRBV10-2, with TRBD1 identical over 9 bases. The germline CDR1 and CDR2 sequences are WSHSY and SAAADI. V dropped 3 bases and J dropped 5; count of bases not matched to a gene: 7. The CDR3 spans 15 residues. The CDR3 DNA reads TGCGCCAGCAGTGAAAGGAACAGGGGGCAGGAGACCCAGTACTTC. It is translated as CASSERNRGQETQYF.

This clonotype was seen many times. This rearrangement joins TRBV3-1 to TRBJ1-2, with 7 bases fitting TRBD1. The CDR3 is made up of 13 amino acids. The germline V gene encodes CDR1 LGHDT and CDR2 YNNKEL (reference sequence). V was pared by 5 bases and J by 4 bases, with 4 bases of the junction left unmatched. The CDR3 loop reads CASSARQGYGYTF. In DNA form, the CDR3 reads TGTGCCAGCAGCGCCCGACAGGGCTATGGCTACACCTTC.

This clonotype was counted at least ten times. The V call is TRBV19, the J call TRBJ1-1, with 9 bases that match TRBD1. CDR3 length equals 16 residues. From germline, CDR1 is LNHDA and CDR2 SQIVND (reference sequence). V shed 6 bases and J 1 base; nucleotides not matched to a gene: 9. The CDR3 protein is CASSPSPGQGNTEAFF. DNA of the CDR3: TGTGCCAGTAGCCCCTCTCCGGGACAGGGGAACACTGAAGCTTTCTTT.

This clonotype was recorded many times. V usage is TRBV5-1 and J usage is TRBJ1-1, with D maybe TRBD1 (6 bases). This CDR3 contains 14 residues. With 1 base removed from V and 5 bases from J, the gap between germline ends came to 12 bases. CDR1 is SGHRS and CDR2 is YFSETQ in the germline V gene. The CDR3 protein is CASSLYGRGTEAFF. CDR3 sequence (DNA): TGCGCCAGCAGCTTGTACGGGAGGGGGACTGAAGCTTTCTTT.

Turning to this clonotype: A much larger clone lies one base from this, so it may be a read error. The chain is built from TRBV5-1 and TRBJ2-2, with TRBD1 as a possible D gene (5 bases). The CDR3 covers 14 residues. Germline CDR1 is SGHRS and CDR2 is YFSETQ. With 4 bases removed from V and 6 bases from J, the gap between germline ends came to 13 bases. The DNA of the CDR3 is TGCGCCAGCAGCCCAACAAAGGGGCCCGGGGAGCTGTTTTTT. Amino acid sequence: CASSPTKGPGELFF.

This clonotype was observed at least ten times. V usage is TRBV7-9 and J usage is TRBJ2-1; D is tentatively TRBD1 or TRBD2 (5 bases each). V was cut by 5 bases and J by 0 bases, with 14 bases left in between. Germline lookup yields CDR1 SEHNR and CDR2 FQNEAQ (reference sequence). The CDR3 extends over 16 amino acids. The CDR3 DNA sequence: TGTGCCAGCAGCACCGGCTCGGGGCACTCCTACAATGAGCAGTTCTTC. Translating it yields CASSTGSGHSYNEQFF.

This clonotype was found many times. The chain combines TRBV5-1 with TRBJ2-3; the match to TRBD2 covers 10 bases. V gave up 3 bases and J gave up 1 base; unmatched junction bases: 2. CDR3 size: 15 residues. Germline CDR1 and CDR2: SGHRS and YFSETQ. As DNA, the CDR3 is TGCGCCAGCAGCTCCGGACTAGCGGGCACAGATACGCAGTATTTT. Translated: CASSSGLAGTDTQYF.

As to this clonotype: The conserved phenylalanine or tryptophan normally closing the CDR3 is absent here, so this likely arose from a read error. The chain links TRBV18 to TRBJ1-1, with 7 bases fitting TRBD1. The CDR3 sequence is 15 residues long. Per germline, CDR1 KGHSH and CDR2 LQKENI. Trimming removed 0 bases from V and 11 bases from J; junction bases left unmatched: 12. CDR3 sequence (DNA): TGTGCCAGCTCACCACCAGGGGGCGTACAGTTCGTGGCTTTCTGT. It codes for CASSPPGGVQFVAFC.

There are many counts of this clonotype. This chain connects TRBV19 to TRBJ2-7; D is perhaps TRBD1 (5 bases). CDR3 length: 14 residues. The V gene lost 1 base and the J gene lost 7 bases, with 14 bases spanning the gap. Per germline, CDR1 LNHDA and CDR2 SQIVND (reference sequence). The CDR3: CASSIGKTVREQYF. The CDR3 DNA reads as TGTGCCAGTAGTATAGGGAAGACAGTACGAGAGCAGTACTTC.